Listed below are T cell receptor beta chains from one sample, sequenced in a study of CD8 T cells in ankylosing spondylitis. One entry per CDR3 protein results from TCRdb running MiXCR on the 5' RACE reads. This table has around 230,000 distinct CDR3 sequences, over 7% appearing once. Sequencing was carried out using blood, either unsorted or a sorted T cell fraction (not recorded which). The source is a female donor with ankylosing spondylitis or in good health (not recorded which). CDR3s include the opening cysteine and the closing phenylalanine or tryptophan. Fields, in order: J gene, clone size, D gene, V gene, CDR3 protein, CDR3 DNA. A D gene is named only where the DNA matches it firmly. Expanded clones get a size class; other rows say once, few or many, or leave the size out.

TRBJ1-2	many	NA	TRBV28	CASSSSGRTFGYTF	TGTGCCAGCAGTTCCTCGGGAAGAACCTTTGGCTACACCTTC
TRBJ2-2	many	NA	TRBV10-3	CAISPGGLTGELFF	TGTGCCATCAGTCCTGGGGGACTCACCGGGGAGCTGTTTTTT
TRBJ1-2	few	NA	TRBV7-2	CASSLNRRDYGYTF	TGTGCCAGCAGCTTAAATCGGCGGGACTATGGCTACACCTTC
TRBJ2-1	NA	NA	TRBV7-9	CASSPRPPFYNEQFF	TGTGCCAGCAGCCCCAGGCCCCCCTTCTACAATGAGCAGTTCTTC
TRBJ2-3	many	NA	TRBV12-3/TRBV12-4	CASSFSVVETDTQYF	TGTGCCAGCAGTTTTAGCGTAGTGGAGACAGATACGCAGTATTTT
TRBJ2-7	NA	TRBD2	TRBV6-5	CASSYASGSYEQYF	TGTGCCAGCAGTTACGCTAGCGGGAGCTACGAGCAGTACTTC
TRBJ2-3	NA	NA	TRBV9	CASSVVPGVDTQYF	TGTGCCAGCAGCGTAGTCCCGGGGGTGGATACGCAGTATTTT
TRBJ2-1	many	TRBD2	TRBV3-1	CASSQLGERGNEQFF	TGTGCCAGCAGCCAATTAGGGGAGCGGGGCAATGAGCAGTTCTTC
TRBJ1-4	many	TRBD1	TRBV6-1	CASSAGTAYEKLFF	TGTGCCAGCAGCGCCGGGACAGCATATGAAAAACTGTTTTTT
TRBJ2-2	few	TRBD1	TRBV7-2	CASSFTGDITTGELFF	TGTGCCAGCAGCTTTACAGGGGATATCACTACCGGGGAGCTGTTTTTT
TRBJ2-3	many	NA	TRBV29-1	CSGRASDKDTQYF	TGCAGCGGGCGGGCTAGCGATAAAGATACGCAGTATTTT
TRBJ2-1	many	NA	TRBV5-6	CASSFSPFAANEQFF	TGTGCCAGCAGCTTTTCTCCTTTTGCGGCGAATGAGCAGTTCTTC
TRBJ2-2	many	NA	TRBV6-2/TRBV6-3	CASSSLRKNTGELFF	TGTGCCAGCAGCTCTCTACGGAAGAACACCGGGGAGCTGTTTTTT
TRBJ2-7	many	NA	TRBV20-1	CSALDSVVRGEQYF	TGCAGTGCCCTGGACTCCGTAGTCCGAGGGGAGCAGTACTTC
TRBJ2-7	many	TRBD2	TRBV20-1	CSARPGLAGGGEQYF	TGCAGTGCTAGACCAGGACTAGCGGGAGGCGGCGAGCAGTACTTC